Detailed here is one TCR beta chain. This sample was taken from a study of blood T cell repertoires in COVID-19. In the study overall: Acute-phase and convalescent COVID-19 samples originated in the United States, Italy and Spain. Nucleic acid was either cDNA or gDNA, and it came from T cells, B-cell-depleted T cells, or PBMCs.

In the original processing: Amplified reference gene primers provided the basis for estimating nucleated cell counts. Assay used: immunoSEQ multiplex PCR; TCRdb lists only in-frame clones, some missing. That table is the source of V, J and clone size, and D and trimming were worked out from the DNA. The data show 80,000 to 100,000 clones, with 74% seen just once and 3.9% held by the top ten. This CDR3 has 15 amino acids. The V end was cut by 0 bases, the J end by 3 bases, with 10 bases between. The germline gives CDR1 SGDLS, CDR2 YYNGEE. Material for sequencing was peripheral blood. The genes are TRBV9 and TRBJ1-5; D not certain. The receptor comes from a man in his 70s with COVID-19, enrolled during active disease. As DNA, the CDR3 is TGTGCCAGCAGCGTAGGAATCCGGGACAATCAGCCCCAGCATTTT. As protein: CASSVGIRDNQPQHF.